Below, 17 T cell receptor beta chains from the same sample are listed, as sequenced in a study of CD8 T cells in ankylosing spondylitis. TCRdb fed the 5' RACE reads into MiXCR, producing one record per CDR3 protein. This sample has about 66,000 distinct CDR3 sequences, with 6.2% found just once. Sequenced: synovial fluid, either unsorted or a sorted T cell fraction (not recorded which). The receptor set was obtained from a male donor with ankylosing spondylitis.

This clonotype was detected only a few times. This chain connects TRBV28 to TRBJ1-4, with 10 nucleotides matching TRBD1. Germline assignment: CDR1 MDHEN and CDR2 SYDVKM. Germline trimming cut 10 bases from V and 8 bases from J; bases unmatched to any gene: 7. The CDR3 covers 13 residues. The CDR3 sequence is CAIEDRGSEKLFF. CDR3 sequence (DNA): TGTGCCATCGAGGACAGGGGGTCGGAAAAACTGTTTTTT.

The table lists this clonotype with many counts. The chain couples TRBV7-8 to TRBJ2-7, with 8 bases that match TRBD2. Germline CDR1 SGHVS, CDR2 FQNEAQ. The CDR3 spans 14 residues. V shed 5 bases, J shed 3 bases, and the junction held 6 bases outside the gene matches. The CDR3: CASSLGLGNYEQYF. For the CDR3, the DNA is TGTGCCAGCAGCCTGGGACTAGGTAACTACGAGCAGTACTTC.

The CDR3 here is CASSLSFPGLESSYEQYF. The CDR3 DNA sequence: TGTGCCAGCAGCCTTTCTTTCCCGGGACTAGAAAGCTCCTACGAGCAGTACTTC. The rearrangement links TRBV3-1 to TRBJ2-7, with 8 bases matching TRBD2. This CDR3 contains 18 residues. After removal of 4 bases from V and 0 bases from J, the junction contained 14 bases not matched to a gene. The germline V gene has CDR1 LGHDT and CDR2 YNNKEL (reference sequence).

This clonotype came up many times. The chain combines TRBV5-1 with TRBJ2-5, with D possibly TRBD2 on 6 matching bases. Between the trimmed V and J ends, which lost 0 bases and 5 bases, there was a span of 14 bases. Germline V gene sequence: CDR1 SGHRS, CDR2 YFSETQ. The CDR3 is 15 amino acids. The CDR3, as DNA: TGCGCCAGCAGCTTGGCGGCTAGCGAGGGGGAGACCCAGTACTTC. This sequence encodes CASSLAASEGETQYF.

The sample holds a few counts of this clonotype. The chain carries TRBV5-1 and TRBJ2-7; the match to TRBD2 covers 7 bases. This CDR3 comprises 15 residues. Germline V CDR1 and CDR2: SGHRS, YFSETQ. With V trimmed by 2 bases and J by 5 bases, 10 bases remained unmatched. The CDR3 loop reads CASSLSGGSSHEQYF. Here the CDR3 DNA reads TGCGCCAGCAGCTTATCAGGCGGGAGTTCCCACGAGCAGTACTTC.

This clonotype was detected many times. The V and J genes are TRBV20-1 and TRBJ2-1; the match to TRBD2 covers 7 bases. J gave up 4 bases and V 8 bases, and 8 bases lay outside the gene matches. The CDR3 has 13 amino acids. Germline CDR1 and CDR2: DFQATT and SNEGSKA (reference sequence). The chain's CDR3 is CSTNLAEYNEQFF. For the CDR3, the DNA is TGCAGTACAAACCTAGCGGAGTACAATGAGCAGTTCTTC.

CDR3 sequence (DNA): TGTGCCAGCAGTGGGTCGACTAGCGGTAGCACAGATACGCAGTATTTT. Its translation: CASSGSTSGSTDTQYF. The rearrangement joins TRBV11-2 to TRBJ2-3; 9 positions match TRBD2. With 6 bases clipped from V and 0 bases from J, the junction kept 7 bases outside the gene matches. Germline V gives CDR1 SGHAT, CDR2 FQNNGV. The CDR3 extends over 16 amino acids.

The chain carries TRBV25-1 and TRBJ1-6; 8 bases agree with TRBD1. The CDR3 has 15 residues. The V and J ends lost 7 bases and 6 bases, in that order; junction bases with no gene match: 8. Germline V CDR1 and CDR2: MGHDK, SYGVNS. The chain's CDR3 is CASTNRQGSNSPLHF. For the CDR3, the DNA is TGTGCCAGCACAAACAGACAGGGGAGTAATTCACCCCTCCACTTT.

The CDR3 DNA follows: TGTGCCAGCAGTTTCTGGAGGCGGGGGTCGAAAGCTTTCTTT. As protein: CASSFWRRGSKAFF. J is TRBJ1-1 and V is TRBV12-3 or TRBV12-4; tentatively, D is TRBD1 (5 bases). The length of the CDR3 is 14 residues. Trimming removed 3 bases from V and 9 bases from J, with 17 bases in between.

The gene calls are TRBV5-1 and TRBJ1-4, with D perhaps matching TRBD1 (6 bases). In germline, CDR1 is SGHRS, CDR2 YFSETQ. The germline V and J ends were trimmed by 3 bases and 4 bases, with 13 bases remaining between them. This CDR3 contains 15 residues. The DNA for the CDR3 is TGCGCCAGCAGCTCGGAGACAGGTTTTAATGAAAAACTGTTTTTT. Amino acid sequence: CASSSETGFNEKLFF.

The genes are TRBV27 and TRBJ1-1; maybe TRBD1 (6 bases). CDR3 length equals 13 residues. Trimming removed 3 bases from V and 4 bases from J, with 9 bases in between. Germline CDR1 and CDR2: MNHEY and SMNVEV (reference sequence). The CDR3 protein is CASSFRGGTEAFF. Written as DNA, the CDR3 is TGTGCCAGCAGTTTCCGAGGGGGCACTGAAGCTTTCTTT.

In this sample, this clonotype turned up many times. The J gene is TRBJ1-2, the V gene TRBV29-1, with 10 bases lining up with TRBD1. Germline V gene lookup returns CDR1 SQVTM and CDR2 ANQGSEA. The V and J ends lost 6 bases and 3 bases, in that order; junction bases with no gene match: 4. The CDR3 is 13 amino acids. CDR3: CSVGQGRDYGYTF. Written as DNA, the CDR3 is TGCAGCGTGGGACAGGGGAGGGACTATGGCTACACCTTC.

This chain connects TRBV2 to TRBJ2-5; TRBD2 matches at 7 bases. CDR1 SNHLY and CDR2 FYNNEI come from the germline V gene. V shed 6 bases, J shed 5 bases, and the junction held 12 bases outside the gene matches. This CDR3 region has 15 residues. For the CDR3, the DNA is TGTGCCAGCAGCGCCCAAGCGGGACTCCTGGAGACCCAGTACTTC. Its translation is CASSAQAGLLETQYF.

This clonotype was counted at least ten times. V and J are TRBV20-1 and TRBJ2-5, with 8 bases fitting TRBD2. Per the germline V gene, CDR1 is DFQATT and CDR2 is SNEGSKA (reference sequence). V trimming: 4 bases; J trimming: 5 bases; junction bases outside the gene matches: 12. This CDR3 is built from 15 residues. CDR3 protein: CSANGPAGDEETQYF. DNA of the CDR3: TGCAGTGCTAACGGACCAGCGGGAGATGAGGAGACCCAGTACTTC.

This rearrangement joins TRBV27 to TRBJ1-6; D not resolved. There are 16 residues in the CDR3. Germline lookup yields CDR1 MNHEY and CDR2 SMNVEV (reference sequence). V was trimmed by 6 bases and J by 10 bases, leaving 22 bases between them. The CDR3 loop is CASRTTPWREVSPLHF. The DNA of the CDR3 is TGTGCCAGCAGGACCACCCCGTGGCGGGAGGTGTCACCCCTCCACTTT.

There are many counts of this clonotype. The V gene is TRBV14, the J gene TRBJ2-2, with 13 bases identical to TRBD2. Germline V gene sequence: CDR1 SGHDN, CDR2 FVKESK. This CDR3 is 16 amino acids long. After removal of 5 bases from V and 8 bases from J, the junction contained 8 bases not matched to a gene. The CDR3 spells CASSNRLAGGLGELFF. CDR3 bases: TGTGCCAGCAGCAACCGACTAGCGGGAGGCTTAGGGGAGCTGTTTTTT.

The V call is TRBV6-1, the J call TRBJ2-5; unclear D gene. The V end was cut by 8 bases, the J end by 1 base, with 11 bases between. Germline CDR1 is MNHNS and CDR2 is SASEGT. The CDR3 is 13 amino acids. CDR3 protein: CASVLGSQETQYF. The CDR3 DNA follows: TGTGCCAGCGTCTTGGGGTCCCAAGAGACCCAGTACTTC.